This is a list of T cell receptor beta chains from one sample in a study of immune evolution from preneoplasia to lung adenocarcinoma. Assay: immunoSEQ multiplex PCR; the TCRdb copy retains only in-frame clones and omits some. The sample gives roughly 3,000 clones, roughly 90% of which show up once; around 3.7% is in the top ten. The specimen sequenced was FFPE adjacent normal lung tissue. The origin of the receptors is a person aged 70 to 85 with lung adenocarcinoma. Both conserved end residues are part of each CDR3. Fields, in order: clone size, D gene, J gene, V gene, CDR3 DNA, CDR3 protein. D genes are given only for firm matches. A row's size may be missing; if present it is once, few, many or a size class.

clone_size: NA; d_call: NA; j_call: TRBJ1-1; v_call: TRBV29-1; cdr3_nt: TGCAGGCCCGGGGGGGGGCTGGCGAACACTGAAGCTTTCTTT; cdr3_aa: CRPGGGLANTEAFF
clone_size: NA; d_call: NA; j_call: TRBJ1-2; v_call: TRBV28; cdr3_nt: TGTGCCAGCAGTGGGACAACACTGTATGGCTACACCTTC; cdr3_aa: CASSGTTLYGYTF
clone_size: NA; d_call: NA; j_call: TRBJ2-1; v_call: TRBV7-9; cdr3_nt: TGTGCCAGCAGTCGAGGGGGAGGGGTCCCCCCATCTTACAATGAGCAGTTCTTC; cdr3_aa: CASSRGGGVPPSYNEQFF
clone_size: once; d_call: TRBD1; j_call: TRBJ2-6; v_call: TRBV7-3; cdr3_nt: TGTGCCAGCAGCCGAGGACAGGGTCCTGGGGCCAACGTCCTGACTTTC; cdr3_aa: CASSRGQGPGANVLTF
clone_size: NA; d_call: TRBD2; j_call: TRBJ2-1; v_call: TRBV6-1; cdr3_nt: TGTGCCAGCAGTGAGGGTACTAGCGGGAGAGATGAGCAGTTCTTC; cdr3_aa: CASSEGTSGRDEQFF
clone_size: NA; d_call: TRBD1; j_call: TRBJ1-5; v_call: TRBV19; cdr3_nt: TGTGCCAGTAGTATCGGACAGGGGGCGAGACAGCCCCAGCATTTT; cdr3_aa: CASSIGQGARQPQHF
clone_size: NA; d_call: TRBD2; j_call: TRBJ2-3; v_call: TRBV5-8; cdr3_nt: TGTGCCAGCAGCTTGGCTAGCGGGAATACAGATACGCAGTATTTT; cdr3_aa: CASSLASGNTDTQYF
clone_size: NA; d_call: NA; j_call: TRBJ1-2; v_call: TRBV29-1; cdr3_nt: TGCAGCGTTCAGCCACTAACCTATGGCTACACCTTC; cdr3_aa: CSVQPLTYGYTF
clone_size: NA; d_call: TRBD2; j_call: TRBJ2-3; v_call: TRBV28; cdr3_nt: TGTGCCAGCAGTTTACCTAGCGGCCTCACAGATACGCAGTATTTT; cdr3_aa: CASSLPSGLTDTQYF
clone_size: few; d_call: NA; j_call: TRBJ1-2; v_call: TRBV6-6; cdr3_nt: TGTGCCAGCAGTTCAACGGACGGCTATGGCTACACCTTC; cdr3_aa: CASSSTDGYGYTF
clone_size: NA; d_call: NA; j_call: TRBJ2-3; v_call: TRBV5-1; cdr3_nt: TGCGCCAGCAGCTTGGATACGGGAGTGGCAGATACGCAGTATTTT; cdr3_aa: CASSLDTGVADTQYF
clone_size: NA; d_call: TRBD2; j_call: TRBJ2-1; v_call: TRBV5-4; cdr3_nt: TGTGCCAGCAGTCCGACTAGCGGGAAGGGCAATGAGCAGTTCTTC; cdr3_aa: CASSPTSGKGNEQFF
clone_size: NA; d_call: TRBD2; j_call: TRBJ2-5; v_call: TRBV5-1; cdr3_nt: TGCGCCAGCAGCTTGGGACTAGCGGGAGAGACCCAGTACTTC; cdr3_aa: CASSLGLAGETQYF
clone_size: NA; d_call: TRBD1; j_call: TRBJ2-7; v_call: TRBV7-2; cdr3_nt: TGTGCCAGCAGCTCAGGAGGGACAGGGTCCTACGAGCAGTACTTC; cdr3_aa: CASSSGGTGSYEQYF
clone_size: NA; d_call: NA; j_call: TRBJ2-7; v_call: TRBV7-9; cdr3_nt: TGTGCCAGCAGCTTAGTGGGCGGGGATAGATACGAGCAGTACTTC; cdr3_aa: CASSLVGGDRYEQYF
clone_size: large; d_call: NA; j_call: TRBJ2-3; v_call: TRBV7-9; cdr3_nt: TGTGCCAGCAGCTTAAATTTCGGTACGCAGTATTTT; cdr3_aa: CASSLNFGTQYF
clone_size: NA; d_call: NA; j_call: TRBJ2-2; v_call: TRBV9; cdr3_nt: TGTGCCAGCAGCGATAACAGGGTGCCCGGGGAGCTGTTTTTT; cdr3_aa: CASSDNRVPGELFF
clone_size: NA; d_call: TRBD1; j_call: TRBJ1-1; v_call: TRBV28; cdr3_nt: TGTGCCAGCAGTTTGAACCAGGGGGGCACTGAAGCTTTCTTT; cdr3_aa: CASSLNQGGTEAFF
clone_size: once; d_call: NA; j_call: TRBJ2-7; v_call: TRBV6-5; cdr3_nt: TGTGCCAGCATCTCCCTCCGTTACGAGCAGTACTTC; cdr3_aa: CASISLRYEQYF
clone_size: NA; d_call: NA; j_call: TRBJ1-1; v_call: TRBV2; cdr3_nt: TGTGCCTCTCCCCGCTCGAACACTGAAGCTTTCTTT; cdr3_aa: CASPRSNTEAFF
clone_size: NA; d_call: NA; j_call: TRBJ2-3; v_call: TRBV6-5; cdr3_nt: TGTGCCAGCAGTTACACTGGGGCAGATACGCAGTATTTT; cdr3_aa: CASSYTGADTQYF